The rows below give T cell receptor beta chains drawn from one sample of a study of blood T cell repertoires in COVID-19. Data came from immunoSEQ multiplex PCR; TCRdb stores just in-frame clones and leaves some out. The data contain 140,000 to 150,000 clones, over 80% of them singletons. The sequencing sample was made of PBMCs or T cells enriched from blood (not recorded which). The origin of the receptors is a man aged 60 to 69 who had recovered from COVID-19. Both conserved end residues are part of each CDR3. The D gene is left open where the match is weak. Some rows have no size entry. The others give once, few or many, or a class for an expanded clone.

size	V	J	D	CDR3	DNA
-	TRBV28	TRBJ2-5	TRBD1	CASSLSGGQTQYF	TGTGCCAGCAGTTTATCAGGGGGCCAGACCCAGTACTTC
once	TRBV13	TRBJ1-5	TRBD1	CASSSPRPGQGSNQPQHF	TGTGCCAGCAGCTCACCACGACCGGGACAGGGTAGCAATCAGCCCCAGCATTTT
-	TRBV28	TRBJ1-1	-	CASSLPGSLTEAFF	TGTGCCAGCAGTCTCCCCGGGAGTTTGACTGAAGCTTTCTTT
-	TRBV5-4	TRBJ2-2	TRBD2	CASSFGAGGLGELFF	TGTGCCAGCAGCTTCGGAGCGGGGGGCCTCGGGGAGCTGTTTTTT
once	TRBV6-5	TRBJ2-5	TRBD1	CATRPPTGGRETQYF	TGTGCCACCCGACCCCCTACAGGGGGCAGGGAGACCCAGTACTTC
few	TRBV13	TRBJ1-1	-	CASSSQGTPEGNTEAFF	TGTGCCAGCAGCTCCCAGGGGACCCCCGAGGGGAACACTGAAGCTTTCTTT
-	TRBV7-3	TRBJ2-1	TRBD2	CASSSWLFGTSGILSSYNEQFF	TGTGCCAGCAGCTCCTGGTTGTTTGGGACTAGCGGGATCCTCAGCTCCTACAATGAGCAGTTCTTC
-	TRBV19	TRBJ1-5	-	CASSRAGGGGQPQHF	TGTGCCAGTAGCCGGGCGGGTGGTGGCGGACAGCCCCAGCATTTT
-	TRBV28	TRBJ2-1	TRBD2	CASSFLGTSGYNEQFF	TGTGCCAGCAGTTTCCTCGGGACTAGCGGTTACAATGAGCAGTTCTTC
-	TRBV13	TRBJ1-4	-	CASSLEIEEKLFF	TGTGCCAGCAGCTTAGAGATTGAGGAAAAACTGTTTTTT